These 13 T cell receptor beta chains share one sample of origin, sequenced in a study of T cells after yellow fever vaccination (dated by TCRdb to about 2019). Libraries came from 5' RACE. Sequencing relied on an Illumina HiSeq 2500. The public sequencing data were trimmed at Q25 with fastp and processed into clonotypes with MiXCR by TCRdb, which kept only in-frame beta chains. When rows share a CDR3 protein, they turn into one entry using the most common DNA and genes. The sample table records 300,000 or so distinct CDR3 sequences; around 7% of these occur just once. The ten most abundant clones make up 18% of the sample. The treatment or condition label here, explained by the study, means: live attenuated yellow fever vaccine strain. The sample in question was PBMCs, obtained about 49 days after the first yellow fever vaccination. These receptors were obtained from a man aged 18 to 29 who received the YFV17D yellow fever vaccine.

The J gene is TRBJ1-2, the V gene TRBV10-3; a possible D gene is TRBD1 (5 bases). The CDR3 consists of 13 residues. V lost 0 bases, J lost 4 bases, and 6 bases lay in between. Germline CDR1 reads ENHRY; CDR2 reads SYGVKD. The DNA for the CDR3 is TGTGCCATCAGTGAGTCGACAGCCTATGGCTACACCTTC. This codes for CAISESTAYGYTF.

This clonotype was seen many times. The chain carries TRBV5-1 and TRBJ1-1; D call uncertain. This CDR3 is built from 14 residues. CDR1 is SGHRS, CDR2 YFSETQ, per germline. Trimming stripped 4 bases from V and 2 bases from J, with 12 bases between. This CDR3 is CASSPSSLNTEAFF. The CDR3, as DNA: TGCGCCAGCAGCCCCTCTTCGCTTAACACTGAAGCTTTCTTT.

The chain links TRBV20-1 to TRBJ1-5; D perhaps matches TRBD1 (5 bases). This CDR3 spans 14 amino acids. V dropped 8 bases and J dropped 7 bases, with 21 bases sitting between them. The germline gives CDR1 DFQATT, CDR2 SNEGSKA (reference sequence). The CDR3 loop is CSLDPGDRGQPQHF. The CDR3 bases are TGCAGTCTCGATCCCGGGGACCGTGGACAGCCCCAGCATTTT.

CDR3 sequence reads: CASSENGLLNTGELFF. The CDR3 nucleotides are TGTGCCAGCAGCGAGAATGGACTACTGAACACCGGGGAGCTGTTTTTT. This chain connects TRBV5-6 to TRBJ2-2; a weak D match, TRBD2 (6 bases). V was cut by 4 bases and J by 1 base, with 14 bases left in between. Germline CDR1 SGHDT, CDR2 YYEEEE. This CDR3 has 16 amino acids.

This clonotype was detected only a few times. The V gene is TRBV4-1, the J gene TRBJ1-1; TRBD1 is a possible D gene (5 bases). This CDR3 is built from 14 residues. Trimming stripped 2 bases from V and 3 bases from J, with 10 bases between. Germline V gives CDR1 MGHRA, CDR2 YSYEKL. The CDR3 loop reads CASSQQGKDTEAFF. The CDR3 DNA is TGCGCCAGCAGCCAACAGGGAAAGGACACTGAAGCTTTCTTT.

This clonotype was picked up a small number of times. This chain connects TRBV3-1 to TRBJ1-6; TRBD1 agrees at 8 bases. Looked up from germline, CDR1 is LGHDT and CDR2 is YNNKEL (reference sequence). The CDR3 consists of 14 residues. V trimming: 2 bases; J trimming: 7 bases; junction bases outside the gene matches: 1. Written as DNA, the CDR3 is TGTGCCAGCAGCCAACAGGGGGCGAATTCACCCCTCCACTTT. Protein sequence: CASSQQGANSPLHF.

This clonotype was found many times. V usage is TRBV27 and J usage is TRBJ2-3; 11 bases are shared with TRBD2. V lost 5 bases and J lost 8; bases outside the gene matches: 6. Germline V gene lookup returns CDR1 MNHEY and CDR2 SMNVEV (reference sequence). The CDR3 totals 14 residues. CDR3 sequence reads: CASSPLAGGRTQYF. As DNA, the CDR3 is TGTGCCAGCAGTCCCTTAGCGGGGGGGCGTACGCAGTATTTT.

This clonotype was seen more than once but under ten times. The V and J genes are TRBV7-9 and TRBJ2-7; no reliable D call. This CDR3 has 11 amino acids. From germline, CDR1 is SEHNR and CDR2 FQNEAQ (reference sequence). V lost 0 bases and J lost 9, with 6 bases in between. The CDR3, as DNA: TGTGCCAGCAGCTTAGCGGGTGTGCAGTACTTC. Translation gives CASSLAGVQYF.

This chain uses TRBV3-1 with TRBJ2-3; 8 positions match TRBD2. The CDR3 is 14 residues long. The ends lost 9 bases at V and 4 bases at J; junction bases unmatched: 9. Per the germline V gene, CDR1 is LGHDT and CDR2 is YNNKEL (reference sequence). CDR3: CASQLGGGPDTQYF. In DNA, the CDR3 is TGTGCCAGTCAGTTGGGCGGGGGGCCAGATACGCAGTATTTT.

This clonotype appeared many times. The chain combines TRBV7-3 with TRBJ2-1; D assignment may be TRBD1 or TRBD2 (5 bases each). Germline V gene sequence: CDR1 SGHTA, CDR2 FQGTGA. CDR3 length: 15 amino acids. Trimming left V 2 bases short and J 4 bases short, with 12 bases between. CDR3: CASSLVGRGYNEQFF. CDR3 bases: TGTGCCAGCAGCTTAGTGGGACGGGGATACAATGAGCAGTTCTTC.

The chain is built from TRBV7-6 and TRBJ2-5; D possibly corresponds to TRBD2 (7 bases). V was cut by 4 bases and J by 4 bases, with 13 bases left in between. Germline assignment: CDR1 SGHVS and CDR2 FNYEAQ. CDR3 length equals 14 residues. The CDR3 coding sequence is TGTGCCAGCAGCTCGGGGGGCACTAGAGAGACCCAGTACTTC. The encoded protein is CASSSGGTRETQYF.

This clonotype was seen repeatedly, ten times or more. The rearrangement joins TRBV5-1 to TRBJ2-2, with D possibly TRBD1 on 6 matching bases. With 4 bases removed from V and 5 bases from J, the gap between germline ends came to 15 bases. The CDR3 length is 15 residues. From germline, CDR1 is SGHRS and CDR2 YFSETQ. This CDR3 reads CASSQTNRETGELFF. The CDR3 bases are TGCGCCAGCAGCCAGACTAACAGGGAAACCGGGGAGCTGTTTTTT. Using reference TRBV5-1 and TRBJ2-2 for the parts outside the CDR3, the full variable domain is KAGVTQTPRYLIKTRGQQVTLSCSPISGHRSVSWYQQTPGQGLQFLFEYFSETQRNKGNFPGRFSGRQFSNSRSEMNVSTLELGDSALYLCASSQTNRETGELFFGEGSRLTVL.

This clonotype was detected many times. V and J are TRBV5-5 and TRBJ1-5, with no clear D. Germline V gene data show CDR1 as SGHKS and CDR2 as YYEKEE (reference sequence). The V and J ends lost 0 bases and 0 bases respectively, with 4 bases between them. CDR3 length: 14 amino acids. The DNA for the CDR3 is TGTGCCAGCAGCTTGGAGTATAGCAATCAGCCCCAGCATTTT. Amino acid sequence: CASSLEYSNQPQHF.